One and the same sample provided the 30 T cell receptor beta chains below, sequenced in a study of T cell changes during pregnancy in multiple sclerosis (dated 2019 in TCRdb). The library relied on the immunoSEQ multiplex PCR assay. TCRdb retrieved this table from immuneACCESS and kept in-frame rearrangements only. Not all clones are present; in checked studies, unresolved V genes account for under half, and no reason is known for the remainder. The sample data list approximately 60,000 clones, and around 87% of these were observed just once. The top ten hold approximately 5.3% of the sample. Sequencing was done on a sample of peripheral blood from another person, used as feeder cells. The receptor set was obtained from a human donor whose cells served as feeder cells for cultures in a pregnancy study.

This chain links TRBV15 with TRBJ1-2, with 12 bases lining up with TRBD1. The V and J ends lost 5 bases and 7 bases, in that order; junction bases with no gene match: 11. The CDR3 spans 16 residues. Germline V CDR1 and CDR2: LNHNV, YYDKDF (reference sequence). The CDR3, as DNA: TGTGCCACCAGCGGGGTAGGGACAGGGGGCCATGGTGGCTACACCTTC. The encoded protein is CATSGVGTGGHGGYTF.

The V gene is TRBV6-4, the J gene TRBJ1-6; possible D gene TRBD1, 5 bases. V lost 3 bases to trimming and J lost 10 bases, with 13 bases between them. The CDR3 extends over 14 amino acids. Germline-derived CDR1 and CDR2 are MRHNA and SNTAGT. CDR3 in amino acids: CASSEQGVGSPLHF. In nucleotides, the CDR3 is TGTGCCAGCAGTGAGCAGGGAGTTGGGTCACCCCTCCACTTT.

The chain recombines TRBV7-2 with TRBJ2-1, with no clear D. Per the germline V gene, CDR1 is SGHTA and CDR2 is FQGNSA. Trimming pared 3 bases from V and 7 bases from J, leaving 10 bases between. The CDR3 sequence is 13 residues long. The CDR3 nucleotides are TGTGCCAGCAGCTTTCGCTCTGGGAATGAGCAGTTCTTC. This codes for CASSFRSGNEQFF. Complete variable domain (other parts from reference TRBV7-2 and TRBJ2-1): GAGVSQSPSNKVTEKGKDVELRCDPISGHTALYWYRQSLGQGLEFLIYFQGNSAPDKSGLPSDRFSAERTGGSVSTLTIQRTQQEDSAVYLCASSFRSGNEQFFGPGTRLTVL.

The V and J genes are TRBV2 and TRBJ2-6; the match to TRBD1 covers 9 bases. The germline V gene encodes CDR1 SNHLY and CDR2 FYNNEI. CDR3 size: 17 residues. V lost 1 base, J lost 3 bases, and 4 bases stayed unmatched. CDR3 amino acids: CASSEDRTGVGANVLTF. The CDR3 coding sequence is TGTGCCAGCAGTGAAGATAGGACAGGGGTTGGGGCCAACGTCCTGACTTTC. The full variable domain, its missing parts supplied by reference TRBV2 and TRBJ2-6, is EPEVTQTPSHQVTQMGQEVILRCVPISNHLYFYWYRQILGQKVEFLVSFYNNEISEKSEIFDDQFSVERPDGSNFTLKIRSTKLEDSAMYFCASSEDRTGVGANVLTFGAGSRLTVL.

The rearrangement links TRBV6-1 to TRBJ1-4, with TRBD1 identical over 10 bases. V gave up 0 bases and J gave up 7 bases; unmatched junction bases: 2. CDR1 and CDR2 (germline): MNHNS, SASEGT. The CDR3 length is 15 residues. The CDR3 region is CASSEAGTGAEKLFF. The CDR3 DNA reads TGTGCCAGCAGTGAAGCCGGGACAGGGGCTGAAAAACTGTTTTTT.

J is TRBJ2-7 and V is TRBV7-2; TRBD1 matches at 9 bases. CDR1 is SGHTA, CDR2 FQGNSA, per germline. The length of the CDR3 is 14 residues. With 7 bases clipped from V and 6 bases from J, the junction kept 10 bases outside the gene matches. CDR3 in DNA: TGTGCCAGCATCGAACAGGGGGCGCTTGGCGAGCAGTACTTC. This translates into CASIEQGALGEQYF.

The CDR3 nucleotides read TGTGCCAGCAGCCTCCGGGACAGGGTCTACGAGCAGTACTTC. It yields the protein CASSLRDRVYEQYF. The chain joins TRBV27 to TRBJ2-7; 9 nucleotides match TRBD1. Germline V CDR1 and CDR2: MNHEY, SMNVEV (reference sequence). J gave up 3 bases and V 6 bases, and 6 bases lay outside the gene matches. The CDR3 sequence is 14 residues long.

This clone was recorded a few times. This sequence joins TRBV28 and TRBJ2-7; 7 bases align to TRBD1. Trimming at V came to 3 bases and at J to 2 bases, leaving 10 bases not matched to a gene. Germline values: CDR1 MDHEN, CDR2 SYDVKM. This CDR3 has 16 residues. The CDR3: CASSLPRQGFTYEQYF. The CDR3 DNA is TGTGCCAGCAGTTTGCCTAGACAGGGCTTCACCTACGAGCAGTACTTC.

This rearrangement joins TRBV10-3 to TRBJ2-1; D perhaps matches TRBD2 (5 bases). V was trimmed by 6 bases and J by 4 bases, leaving 16 bases between them. CDR1 is ENHRY and CDR2 is SYGVKD in the germline V gene. The CDR3 is made up of 15 amino acids. CDR3 loop: CAIRTGRVSYNEQFF. The CDR3 coding sequence is TGTGCCATCAGGACTGGGAGAGTTTCGTACAATGAGCAGTTCTTC.

The rearrangement uses TRBV6-5 and TRBJ1-2; unclear D gene. V dropped 0 bases and J dropped 9 bases, with 8 bases sitting between them. This CDR3 has 12 residues. Germline assignment: CDR1 MNHEY and CDR2 SVGAGI. DNA of the CDR3: TGTGCCAGCAGTTACTCTACGGGAAGCTACACCTTC. Translated: CASSYSTGSYTF.

This chain links TRBV20-1 with TRBJ2-3; weak D call: TRBD2 (6 bases). V lost 3 bases and J 12 bases, leaving 13 bases between the germline ends. The CDR3 runs 11 residues. From germline, CDR1 is DFQATT and CDR2 SNEGSKA (reference sequence). The CDR3 is CSASGGTSQYF. CDR3 sequence (DNA): TGCAGTGCTAGTGGGGGGACTTCCCAGTATTTT.

A single count supports this clone. This chain links TRBV7-9 with TRBJ1-4; 8 nucleotides match TRBD1. CDR3 length: 17 residues. Germline trimming cut 4 bases from V and 6 bases from J; bases unmatched to any gene: 13. Germline V CDR1 and CDR2: SEHNR, FQNEAQ (reference sequence). CDR3 bases: TGTGCCAGCAGCTCAGGACAGGGAAGGGGGGCGGATGAAAAACTGTTTTTT. This encodes CASSSGQGRGADEKLFF.

The genes are TRBV10-3 and TRBJ2-1; 9 bases agree with TRBD2. The CDR3 has 17 amino acids. With 3 bases clipped from V and 6 bases from J, the junction kept 12 bases outside the gene matches. Germline CDR1 is ENHRY and CDR2 is SYGVKD. The CDR3 loop is CAISDLKRAGGANEQFF. The CDR3 region has the DNA TGTGCCATCAGTGATTTAAAGCGAGCGGGAGGTGCCAATGAGCAGTTCTTC.

V usage is TRBV29-1 and J usage is TRBJ2-7; no firm D call. The CDR3 sequence is 11 residues long. Germline V gene sequence: CDR1 SQVTM, CDR2 ANQGSEA. Between the trimmed V and J ends, which lost 7 bases and 0 bases, there was a span of 7 bases. The CDR3 sequence: CSAVNSYEQYF. In DNA, the CDR3 is TGCAGCGCGGTGAACTCCTACGAGCAGTACTTC.

The rearrangement joins TRBV27 to TRBJ1-2, with a tentative D call TRBD1 (5 bases). Trimming took 6 bases from V and 7 from J, leaving 15 bases between them. This CDR3 is built from 13 residues. The germline CDR1 and CDR2 sequences are MNHEY and SMNVEV (reference sequence). The CDR3 DNA is TGTGCCAGCAGGATGGGGCCCCTCGGTGGCTACACCTTC. As protein: CASRMGPLGGYTF.

The chain joins TRBV13 to TRBJ1-1; 9 bases align to TRBD1. V trimming: 5 bases; J trimming: 10 bases; junction bases outside the gene matches: 5. The CDR3 spans 12 residues. Germline V lookup: CDR1 PRHDT, CDR2 FYEKMQ (reference sequence). The CDR3 is CASSPWTGAAFF. CDR3 bases: TGTGCCAGCAGCCCATGGACAGGGGCAGCTTTCTTT.

The rearrangement joins TRBV5-4 to TRBJ2-5; the D gene is possibly TRBD1 (6 bases). V lost 4 bases, J lost 5 bases, and 12 bases lay in between. This CDR3 is 13 amino acids long. The germline V gene encodes CDR1 SGHNT and CDR2 YYREEE (reference sequence). The CDR3 loop reads CASSGGNGETQYF. CDR3 nucleotides: TGTGCCAGCAGCGGGGGCAACGGGGAGACCCAGTACTTC. Full variable domain (remainder filled in from reference TRBV5-4 and TRBJ2-5): ETGVTQSPTHLIKTRGQQVTLRCSSQSGHNTVSWYQQALGQGPQFIFQYYREEENGRGNFPPRFSGLQFPNYSSELNVNALELDDSALYLCASSGGNGETQYFGPGTRLLVL.

The CDR3 sequence: CASSTPDSINYGYTF. As DNA, the CDR3 is TGTGCCAGCAGCACACCGGACAGCATCAACTATGGCTACACCTTC. The chain recombines TRBV7-9 with TRBJ1-2, with D tentatively TRBD1 (6 bases). CDR1 SEHNR and CDR2 FQNEAQ come from the germline V gene (reference sequence). With 5 bases removed from V and 2 bases from J, the gap between germline ends came to 15 bases. This CDR3 has 15 residues.

This chain connects TRBV28 to TRBJ1-2; D unclear. V was trimmed by 2 bases and J by 4 bases, leaving 17 bases between them. This CDR3 spans 16 amino acids. The germline V gene has CDR1 MDHEN and CDR2 SYDVKM. As DNA, the CDR3 is TGTGCCAGCAGTTTAGCACAGACCCTCCGGGCCTATGGCTACACCTTC. This codes for CASSLAQTLRAYGYTF.

This clone was counted between two and nine times. The chain combines TRBV6-9 with TRBJ1-3, with a possible D match to TRBD1 (6 bases). The CDR3 is 14 residues long. Germline-derived CDR1 and CDR2 are MNHGY and SVAAGI. V lost 6 bases and J lost 3, with 12 bases in between. CDR3 DNA: TGTGCCAGCAGACCCCGGGACAATGGAAACACCATATATTTT. Its translation is CASRPRDNGNTIYF.

The J gene is TRBJ2-5, the V gene TRBV29-1; the D is unclear. CDR1 and CDR2 (germline): SQVTM, ANQGSEA. CDR3 length: 12 residues. Trimming pared 0 bases from V and 2 bases from J, leaving 4 bases between. CDR3 protein: CSVEDVQETQYF. The CDR3 nucleotides read TGCAGCGTTGAAGATGTTCAAGAGACCCAGTACTTC.

CDR3 coding DNA: TGTGCCAGCAGCTCGACAGCGGGCAGGTCCGAAGCTTTCTTT. This gives the protein CASSSTAGRSEAFF. This chain joins TRBV5-6 and TRBJ1-1, with a possible D match to TRBD1 (5 bases). Trimming removed 3 bases from V and 8 bases from J, with 17 bases in between. CDR3 length: 14 amino acids. Germline values: CDR1 SGHDT, CDR2 YYEEEE. The full variable domain, with the rest looked up from reference TRBV5-6 and TRBJ1-1, is DAGVTQSPTHLIKTRGQQVTLRCSPKSGHDTVSWYQQALGQGPQFIFQYYEEEERQRGNFPDRFSGHQFPNYSSELNVNALLLGDSALYLCASSSTAGRSEAFFGQGTRLTVV.

This clone occurred once. V gene TRBV6-1 combines with J gene TRBJ1-6; weak D call: TRBD1 (6 bases). The CDR3 contains 14 residues. CDR1 is MNHNS, CDR2 SASEGT, per germline. Trimming left V 2 bases short and J 9 bases short, with 11 bases between. The CDR3 reads CASSEYREISPLHF. The CDR3 DNA is TGTGCCAGCAGTGAATACAGGGAAATTTCACCCCTCCACTTT.

The V and J genes are TRBV5-1 and TRBJ2-1; TRBD2 agrees at 14 bases. This CDR3 is 15 amino acids long. Germline V gives CDR1 SGHRS, CDR2 YFSETQ. The trim removed 4 bases at V and 7 bases at J, leaving 4 bases unmatched. CDR3 sequence: CASSTTSGGVNEQFF. The CDR3, as DNA: TGCGCCAGCAGCACGACTAGCGGGGGGGTGAATGAGCAGTTCTTC.

The rearrangement uses TRBV7-9 and TRBJ1-1; weak D call: TRBD1 (6 bases). Germline-derived CDR1 and CDR2 are SEHNR and FQNEAQ (reference sequence). V was cut by 3 bases and J by 0 bases, with 14 bases left in between. This CDR3 spans 16 amino acids. CDR3 in amino acids: CASSLGAYRMNTEAFF. The CDR3 DNA reads as TGTGCCAGCAGCTTGGGGGCTTACCGAATGAACACTGAAGCTTTCTTT.

The rearrangement links TRBV11-2 to TRBJ1-1; no reliable D call. Germline CDR1 SGHAT, CDR2 FQNNGV. This CDR3 region has 14 residues. V was trimmed by 1 base and J by 1 base, leaving 7 bases between them. The CDR3 is CASSLGQKNTEAFF. The CDR3 coding sequence is TGTGCCAGCAGCTTAGGACAAAAGAACACTGAAGCTTTCTTT.

This chain uses TRBV7-8 with TRBJ2-2, with 8 positions matching TRBD2. The CDR3 consists of 14 residues. The germline V gene has CDR1 SGHVS and CDR2 FQNEAQ. After removal of 2 bases from V and 7 bases from J, the junction contained 3 bases not matched to a gene. Written as DNA, the CDR3 is TGTGCCAGCAGCTTATTGCTAGCGGGCGGGGAGCTGTTTTTT. It yields the protein CASSLLLAGGELFF.

The CDR3 reads CASRDSMNTEAFF. The CDR3 DNA sequence: TGTGCCAGCAGGGACAGCATGAACACTGAAGCTTTCTTT. The chain has TRBV6-6 and TRBJ1-1; tentatively, D is TRBD1 (6 bases). The length of the CDR3 is 13 residues. Germline V gives CDR1 MNHNY, CDR2 SVGAGI (reference sequence). The germline V and J ends were trimmed by 6 bases and 0 bases, with 8 bases remaining between them.

This clone was observed a handful of times. The J gene is TRBJ1-2, the V gene TRBV21-1. TRBV21-1 is noted as a pseudogene. CDR3 length: 12 amino acids. The CDR3 DNA follows: TGTGCCAGCAGCAGGAGGGGGGATGGCTACACCTTC. It encodes CASSRRGDGYTF.

The chain combines TRBV11-3 with TRBJ2-1; 7 nucleotides match TRBD2. The J segment lost 0 bases and the V segment lost 0 bases, leaving 8 bases of the junction unmatched. Germline CDR1 and CDR2: SGHNT and YENEEA. The CDR3 covers 18 residues. The CDR3 here is CASSLEHGGSSSYNEQFF. The CDR3 coding sequence is TGTGCCAGCAGCTTAGAACACGGGGGGTCCTCCTCCTACAATGAGCAGTTCTTC.